The 10 T cell receptor beta chains in this list originate from one sample, sequenced in a study of cytomegalovirus exposure and HLA in healthy donors (dated by TCRdb to about 2017). The library came from the immunoSEQ multiplex PCR assay. For the multiplex PCR, a mixture combining 60 forward primers for TCR Vbeta segments and 13 reverse primers for TCR Jbeta segments was used. TCRdb holds this immuneACCESS table with in-frame rearrangements only. Some clones are missing; in checked studies, unresolved V genes explain under half, and the rest has no known cause. The sample table shows around 210,000 clones, and around 73% are seen once. The top ten constitute roughly 3% of the sample. Sequencing input: PBMCs. The receptor set was obtained from a woman in her 30s in good health and CMV-seronegative.

The rearrangement joins TRBV27 to TRBJ2-1; TRBD2 matches 11 bases. The V gene end was trimmed by 8 bases and the J gene end by 13 bases; junction bases not matched to a gene: 13. The germline V gene has CDR1 MNHEY and CDR2 SMNVEV (reference sequence). The CDR3 sequence is 14 residues long. The CDR3 loop is CASASSLTSGAQFF. Written as DNA, the CDR3 is TGTGCCAGCGCCTCCTCATTGACTAGCGGGGCCCAGTTCTTC.

V is TRBV5-1 and J is TRBJ2-5; 9 bases are a match to TRBD2. The CDR3 consists of 14 residues. Trimming cost V 5 bases and J 5 bases; bases outside gene matches: 7. CDR1 is SGHRS, CDR2 YFSETQ, per germline. CDR3 amino acids: CASSLAGVGETQYF. In DNA, the CDR3 is TGCGCCAGCAGTTTAGCGGGGGTTGGGGAGACCCAGTACTTC.

The chain couples TRBV9 to TRBJ1-5, with D hard to call. The CDR3 contains 14 residues. The V end was cut by 0 bases, the J end by 5 bases, with 9 bases between. Germline V gene sequence: CDR1 SGDLS, CDR2 YYNGEE. CDR3 sequence: CASSVVQSDQPQHF. CDR3 nucleotide sequence: TGTGCCAGCAGCGTAGTACAGTCGGATCAGCCCCAGCATTTT.

CDR3 region: CASSESLLDFYEQYF. DNA of the CDR3: TGTGCCAGCAGTGAATCGTTACTAGACTTCTACGAGCAGTACTTC. The chain combines TRBV2 with TRBJ2-7, with D possibly being TRBD2 (5 bases). V lost 2 bases, J lost 3 bases, and 14 bases lay in between. CDR3 size: 15 residues. Germline values: CDR1 SNHLY, CDR2 FYNNEI.

The CDR3 reads CASSPQRELLAQYF. The CDR3 DNA reads TGTGCCAGCAGCCCCCAGCGGGAGCTACTGGCCCAGTACTTC. This sequence joins TRBV11-1 and TRBJ2-5, with 8 bases lining up with TRBD2. The CDR3 covers 14 residues. After removal of 5 bases from V and 9 bases from J, the junction contained 11 bases not matched to a gene. Germline lookup yields CDR1 SGHAT and CDR2 FQDESV (reference sequence).

This clone appeared once. The gene calls are TRBV9 and TRBJ2-2, with 7 nucleotides matching TRBD1. This CDR3 region has 14 residues. V lost 3 bases and J lost 8; bases outside the gene matches: 7. CDR1 is SGDLS and CDR2 is YYNGEE in the germline V gene. This chain's CDR3 is CASSADRPPGELFF. The CDR3 DNA is TGTGCCAGCAGCGCGGACAGGCCCCCGGGGGAGCTGTTTTTT.

This clone was observed a handful of times. The chain employs TRBV29-1 and TRBJ1-2, with a weak D call TRBD1 (5 bases). The ends were cut back, 5 bases at V and 4 bases at J, with 8 bases in the middle. Germline CDR1 reads SQVTM; CDR2 reads ANQGSEA. This CDR3 is built from 11 residues. As DNA, the CDR3 is TGCAGCGTTAGGGGCGGCTATGGCTACACCTTC. The encoded protein is CSVRGGYGYTF. Combining the CDR3 with reference TRBV29-1 and TRBJ1-2 gives the whole variable domain SAVISQKPSRDICQRGTSLTIQCQVDSQVTMMFWYRQQPGQSLTLIATANQGSEATYESGFVIDKFPISRPNLTFSTLTVSNMSPEDSSIYLCSVRGGYGYTFGSGTRLTVV.

The chain joins TRBV4-1 to TRBJ2-2, with 7 bases lining up with TRBD1. In germline, CDR1 is MGHRA, CDR2 YSYEKL. Trimming at V came to 0 bases and at J to 7 bases, leaving 11 bases not matched to a gene. The CDR3 totals 17 residues. CDR3 in DNA: TGCGCCAGCAGCCAAGATCGCGGACAGGTCCGGGTCGGGGAGCTGTTTTTT. Translation: CASSQDRGQVRVGELFF.

The CDR3 is CAISATETRGTQYF. The CDR3 region has the DNA TGTGCCATCAGTGCTACCGAAACTAGAGGTACGCAGTATTTT. The gene calls are TRBV10-3 and TRBJ2-3; a possible D gene is TRBD2 (5 bases). CDR3 size: 14 residues. CDR1 and CDR2 from the germline V gene are ENHRY and SYGVKD. The germline V and J ends were trimmed by 4 bases and 8 bases, with 16 bases remaining between them.

This clone is a singleton in its sample. The genes are TRBV15 and TRBJ2-3; D remains ambiguous. The CDR3 length is 14 residues. The germline V and J ends were trimmed by 1 base and 1 base, with 6 bases remaining between them. Germline assignment: CDR1 LNHNV and CDR2 YYDKDF (reference sequence). Here the CDR3 reads CATSRVAGTDTQYF. The DNA for the CDR3 is TGTGCCACCAGCAGAGTGGCAGGCACAGATACGCAGTATTTT.